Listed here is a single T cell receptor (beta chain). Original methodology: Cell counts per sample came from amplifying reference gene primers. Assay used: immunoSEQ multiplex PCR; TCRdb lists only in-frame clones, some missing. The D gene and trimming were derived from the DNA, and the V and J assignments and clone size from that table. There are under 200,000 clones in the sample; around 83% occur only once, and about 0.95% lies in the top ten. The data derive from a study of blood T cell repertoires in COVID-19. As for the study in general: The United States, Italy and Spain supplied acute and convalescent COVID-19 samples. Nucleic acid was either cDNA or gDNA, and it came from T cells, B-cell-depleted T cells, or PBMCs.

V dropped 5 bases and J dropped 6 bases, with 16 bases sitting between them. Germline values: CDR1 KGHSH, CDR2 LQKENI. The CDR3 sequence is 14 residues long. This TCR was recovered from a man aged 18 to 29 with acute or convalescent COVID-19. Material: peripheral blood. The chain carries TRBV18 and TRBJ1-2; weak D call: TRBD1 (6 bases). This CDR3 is CASSVGAGPNGYTF. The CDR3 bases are TGTGCCAGCTCAGTGGGGGCAGGGCCGAATGGCTACACCTTC.